The 13 T cell receptor beta chains given below trace back to one sample, sequenced in a study of cytomegalovirus exposure and HLA in healthy donors. This PCR relied on a set of 60 Vbeta primers and 13 Jbeta primers. TCRdb's copy holds only in-frame clones and misses some; the assay was immunoSEQ multiplex PCR. The sample shows about 77,000 clones, about three quarters of them seen only once. Sequenced: PBMCs. These receptors were collected from a man in his forties or fifties in good health and CMV-seronegative.

The chain employs TRBV28 and TRBJ1-1; a possible D gene is TRBD1 (5 bases). There are 14 residues in the CDR3. Germline CDR1 reads MDHEN; CDR2 reads SYDVKM. Between the trimmed V and J ends, which lost 8 bases and 5 bases, there was a span of 18 bases. This CDR3 is CASAFFRGETEAFF. The CDR3 DNA sequence: TGTGCCAGCGCCTTTTTTAGGGGTGAAACTGAAGCTTTCTTT.

J is TRBJ1-1 and V is TRBV4-1, with D tentatively TRBD1 (5 bases). The germline V gene encodes CDR1 MGHRA and CDR2 YSYEKL. This CDR3 has 15 amino acids. V gave up 0 bases and J gave up 5 bases, with 13 bases separating them. The CDR3 loop is CASSQDSDSRTEAFF. The CDR3 region has the DNA TGCGCCAGCAGCCAAGATTCCGACAGCCGGACTGAAGCTTTCTTT.

This chain links TRBV19 with TRBJ1-4, with D unresolved. The CDR3 consists of 16 residues. Trimming took off 9 bases at V and 1 base at J, with 18 bases between the two ends. Germline V gene lookup returns CDR1 LNHDA and CDR2 SQIVND (reference sequence). The CDR3 region has the DNA TGTGCCAGCCAGAGAGGGCCGGGAAAAACTAATGAAAAACTGTTTTTT. Amino acids: CASQRGPGKTNEKLFF.

V gene TRBV7-6 combines with J gene TRBJ1-3; D possibly corresponds to TRBD1 (6 bases). Germline CDR1 and CDR2: SGHVS and FNYEAQ. The CDR3 spans 16 residues. The V gene lost 2 bases and the J gene lost 2 bases, with 13 bases spanning the gap. Written as DNA, the CDR3 is TGTGCCAGCAGCTTATCCCCAGGGGAAGCTGGAAACACCATATATTTT. This sequence encodes CASSLSPGEAGNTIYF.

J is TRBJ2-4 and V is TRBV28; D is unresolved. Trimming removed 5 bases from V and 6 bases from J, with 8 bases in between. The length of the CDR3 is 12 residues. Germline lookup yields CDR1 MDHEN and CDR2 SYDVKM. The CDR3 region is CASSPPGNIQYF. CDR3 in DNA: TGTGCCAGCAGTCCCCCCGGAAACATTCAGTACTTC.

This clone was observed a few times. The chain links TRBV11-2 to TRBJ1-2, with a possible D match to TRBD1 (5 bases). Trimming pared 1 base from V and 6 bases from J, leaving 15 bases between. The CDR3 is 15 residues long. CDR1 and CDR2 (germline): SGHAT, FQNNGV. The DNA for the CDR3 is TGTGCCAGCAGCTTAGCCCCTGGCGGAGGGGATGGCTACACCTTC. This gives the protein CASSLAPGGGDGYTF.

The chain is built from TRBV5-4 and TRBJ2-7, with TRBD2 matching over 14 bases. V shed 0 bases and J 6 bases; nucleotides not matched to a gene: 8. CDR3 length: 17 residues. Germline lookup yields CDR1 SGHNT and CDR2 YYREEE (reference sequence). CDR3 in amino acids: CASSLDPGLAGVGEQYF. The CDR3 region has the DNA TGTGCCAGCAGCTTGGACCCGGGACTAGCGGGAGTAGGCGAGCAGTACTTC.

The chain links TRBV18 to TRBJ2-5, with TRBD1 matching over 9 bases. With 8 bases clipped from V and 2 bases from J, the junction kept 9 bases outside the gene matches. The CDR3 covers 15 residues. Germline loops: CDR1 KGHSH, CDR2 LQKENI. CDR3 sequence reads: CASTNWDRVQETQYF. In DNA, the CDR3 is TGTGCCAGCACAAACTGGGACAGGGTGCAAGAGACCCAGTACTTC.

A few counts support this clone. The gene calls are TRBV10-3 and TRBJ1-2; 9 bases are a match to TRBD1. The CDR3 totals 11 residues. Per the germline V gene, CDR1 is ENHRY and CDR2 is SYGVKD. V trimming: 9 bases; J trimming: 8 bases; junction bases outside the gene matches: 4. The CDR3 spells CAIQGAEGYTF. The DNA for the CDR3 is TGTGCCATACAGGGGGCCGAGGGCTACACCTTC.

The chain carries TRBV7-9 and TRBJ2-1; tentatively, D is TRBD2 (6 bases). Germline V gene lookup returns CDR1 SEHNR and CDR2 FQNEAQ (reference sequence). Trimming took off 6 bases at V and 5 bases at J, with 17 bases between the two ends. The CDR3 runs to 15 residues. The DNA of the CDR3 is TGTGCCAGCAGGACTACGGGACTGGTAAACAATGAGCAGTTCTTC. Translated, it gives CASRTTGLVNNEQFF.

J is TRBJ1-1 and V is TRBV15, with no clear D. V was trimmed by 0 bases and J by 1 base, leaving 3 bases between them. This CDR3 comprises 13 residues. The germline CDR1 and CDR2 sequences are LNHNV and YYDKDF (reference sequence). The CDR3 nucleotides are TGTGCCACCAGCAGAGACAGGAACACTGAAGCTTTCTTT. Translating it yields CATSRDRNTEAFF. Full variable domain (rest looked up from reference TRBV15 and TRBJ1-1): DAMVIQNPRYQVTQFGKPVTLSCSQTLNHNVMYWYQQKSSQAPKLLFHYYDKDFNNEADTPDNFQSRRPNTSFCFLDIRSPGLGDTAMYLCATSRDRNTEAFFGQGTRLTVV.

In regard to this clone: One junction end does not reproduce the germline sequence, and a read error may be involved. The chain has TRBV5-4 and TRBJ2-7, with TRBD1 matching 9 bases. The CDR3 has 15 residues. Germline V lookup: CDR1 SGHNT, CDR2 YYREEE (reference sequence). In DNA form, the CDR3 reads TGTGCCAGCAGTTTGGGACAGGGTAGCGCTTACGAGCAGTACTTC. Protein product: CASSLGQGSAYEQYF.

This clone was counted only a few times. The chain uses TRBV30 and TRBJ2-4; D might be TRBD1 (7 bases). CDR1 is GTSNPN, CDR2 SVGIG, per germline (reference sequence). The CDR3 loop spans 14 amino acids. The V end lost 1 base, the J end lost 7 bases, and 14 bases lay between the germline ends. This CDR3 reads CAWSEGRGRNIQYF. In DNA, the CDR3 is TGTGCCTGGAGTGAAGGCAGGGGGAGGAACATTCAGTACTTC.